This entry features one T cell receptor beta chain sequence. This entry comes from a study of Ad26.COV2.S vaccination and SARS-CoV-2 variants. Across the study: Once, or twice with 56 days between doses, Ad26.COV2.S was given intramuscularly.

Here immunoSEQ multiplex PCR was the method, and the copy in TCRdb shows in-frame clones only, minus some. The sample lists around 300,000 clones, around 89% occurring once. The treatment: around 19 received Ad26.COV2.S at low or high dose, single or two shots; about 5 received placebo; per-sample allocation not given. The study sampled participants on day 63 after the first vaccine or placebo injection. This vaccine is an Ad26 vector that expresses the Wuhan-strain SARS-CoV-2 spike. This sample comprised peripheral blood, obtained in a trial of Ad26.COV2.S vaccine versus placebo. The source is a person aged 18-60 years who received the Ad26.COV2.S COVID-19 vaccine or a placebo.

The CDR3 loop is CASSLSRELSYEQYF. The DNA for the CDR3 is TGTGCCAGCAGTTTATCGCGGGAGCTCTCCTACGAGCAGTACTTC. J is TRBJ2-7 and V is TRBV27; 7 bases are a match to TRBD2. With V trimmed by 0 bases and J by 0 bases, 2 bases remained unmatched. The CDR3 has 15 residues. Germline assignment: CDR1 MNHEY and CDR2 SMNVEV (reference sequence).